This T cell receptor beta chain was observed in a study of T cells in localized non-small cell lung cancer. Study outcomes and limitations: Of the top 100 tumor clones, median approximately 50 were in adjacent lung, 25 to 30 among its top 100.

Notes on this clone: The antigen is undetermined.

The CDR3 extends over 16 amino acids. From germline, CDR1 is SGHKS and CDR2 YYEKEE (reference sequence). Trimming took 4 bases from V and 3 from J; bases not matched to a gene: 8. TCRdb's copy holds only in-frame clones and misses some; the assay was immunoSEQ multiplex PCR. Among about 33,000 clones, around four fifths were seen once, and the ten largest hold about 16%. The receptor comes from a male donor aged 60 or older with stage III squamous cell lung carcinoma. This chain links TRBV5-5 with TRBJ1-4; 8 bases are shared with TRBD1. The sample was peripheral blood, taken before any cancer treatment. The CDR3 region has the DNA TGTGCCAGCAGCCCGGGACAGGTGCTGCCTAATGAAAAACTGTTTTTT. This sequence encodes CASSPGQVLPNEKLFF.